This section outlines one TCR beta chain sequence together with its context. The sample originates from a study of blood T cell repertoires in COVID-19. Generated by immunoSEQ multiplex PCR, the TCRdb table keeps only in-frame clones and is missing some. The sample has approximately 250,000 clones, 90% seen once; the top ten hold over 3.5%. The CDR3 is 15 amino acids. V gave up 0 bases and J gave up 9 bases; unmatched junction bases: 7. The germline V gene encodes CDR1 SNHLY and CDR2 FYNNEI. The chain recombines TRBV2 with TRBJ2-1; TRBD2 matches at 8 bases. This TCR derives from a woman aged 25 to 39 with acute COVID-19. Sequences were obtained from PBMCs or T cells enriched from blood (not recorded which). DNA for the CDR3: TGTGCCAGCAGTGAAGCCAGCGGGAGAACGGCTGAGCAGTTCTTC. Its translation is CASSEASGRTAEQFF.